What follows are 17 T cell receptor beta chains derived from one specimen sequenced in a study of OX40 agonist ivuxolimab in advanced cancers. TCRdb keeps only in-frame clones here, not all; method: immunoSEQ multiplex PCR. Of about 77,000 clones in the sample, about four fifths were seen once. The sample was CD4+ or CD8+ T cells sorted from blood, taken in a trial of the OX40 agonist ivuxolimab. The receptors originated from an adult with an advanced solid tumor such as melanoma, head and neck, liver or kidney cancer.

In its sample, this clone was seen once. The chain recombines TRBV6-5 with TRBJ1-4; 8 bases map to TRBD1. The CDR3 length is 15 residues. The germline gives CDR1 MNHEY, CDR2 SVGAGI. Losses at the gene ends were 6 bases for V and 4 bases for J; bases not matched to a gene: 7. CDR3 coding DNA: TGTGCCAGCAGCGCACAGGGGGTGGGTAATGAAAAACTGTTTTTT. It codes for CASSAQGVGNEKLFF.

V is TRBV5-1 and J is TRBJ2-2; 10 nucleotides agree with TRBD2. The germline gives CDR1 SGHRS, CDR2 YFSETQ. J gave up 1 base and V 5 bases, and 8 bases lay outside the gene matches. This CDR3 comprises 17 residues. CDR3 sequence (DNA): TGCGCCAGCAGTCGGAGGGCTAGCGGGAGGAACACCGGGGAGCTGTTTTTT. It yields the protein CASSRRASGRNTGELFF.

This clone has only a few counts. The gene calls are TRBV28 and TRBJ1-2, with 7 bases that match TRBD1. V dropped 1 base and J dropped 3; count of bases not matched to a gene: 2. The CDR3 covers 14 residues. Germline V gene data show CDR1 as MDHEN and CDR2 as SYDVKM. CDR3 sequence: CASSLSGTDYGYTF. Written as DNA, the CDR3 is TGTGCCAGCAGTTTATCCGGGACAGACTATGGCTACACCTTC.

The chain carries TRBV7-3 and TRBJ2-5, with a tentative D call TRBD2 (5 bases). Germline V gives CDR1 SGHTA, CDR2 FQGTGA. Trimming cost V 0 bases and J 2 bases, with 10 bases left between them. CDR3 length equals 15 residues. CDR3 amino acids: CASSLTSSGQETQYF. The CDR3 DNA follows: TGTGCCAGCAGCTTAACGTCGAGCGGTCAAGAGACCCAGTACTTC.

A few counts support this clone. The V call is TRBV2, the J call TRBJ1-3; no clear D gene. The germline gives CDR1 SNHLY, CDR2 FYNNEI. The CDR3 extends over 16 amino acids. Trimming removed 6 bases at V and 2 bases at J, with 17 bases between. CDR3 in amino acids: CASSYPQTGPGNTIYF. In DNA, the CDR3 is TGTGCCAGCAGCTACCCACAGACGGGTCCTGGAAACACCATATATTTT.

The DNA of the CDR3 is TGCAGCGGTGGACAGACGAACACTGAAGCTTTCTTT. This codes for CSGGQTNTEAFF. The genes are TRBV29-1 and TRBJ1-1; a possible D gene is TRBD1 (6 bases). Between the trimmed V and J ends, which lost 7 bases and 1 base, there was a span of 10 bases. Germline V CDR1 and CDR2: SQVTM, ANQGSEA. The CDR3 extends over 12 amino acids.

This rearrangement joins TRBV2 to TRBJ1-3; D is perhaps TRBD1 (5 bases). Trimming pared 3 bases from V and 4 bases from J, leaving 10 bases between. This CDR3 is 14 amino acids long. The germline CDR1 and CDR2 sequences are SNHLY and FYNNEI. This chain's CDR3 is CASSDRVYGNTIYF. Written as DNA, the CDR3 is TGTGCCAGCAGTGACAGGGTTTACGGAAACACCATATATTTT.

The chain links TRBV7-2 to TRBJ2-7; 8 nucleotides match TRBD2. Germline V gene data show CDR1 as SGHTA and CDR2 as FQGNSA. The CDR3 length is 15 residues. J lost 3 bases, V lost 4 bases, and 8 bases had no gene match. CDR3 sequence (DNA): TGTGCCAGCAGCTCCAGGGCGGGGGGCAACTACGAGCAGTACTTC. Translated, it gives CASSSRAGGNYEQYF.

The chain recombines TRBV7-2 with TRBJ1-1, with D possibly matching TRBD1 (5 bases). V was cut by 3 bases and J by 4 bases, with 12 bases left in between. CDR1 and CDR2 (germline): SGHTA, FQGNSA. The CDR3 runs 14 residues. CDR3 nucleotide sequence: TGTGCCAGCAGCTTTATTCAGGGAGGCACTGAAGCTTTCTTT. Translated, it gives CASSFIQGGTEAFF.

This chain connects TRBV13 to TRBJ2-3, with 7 bases aligning to TRBD1. Germline-derived CDR1 and CDR2 are PRHDT and FYEKMQ (reference sequence). The CDR3 has 14 amino acids. J gave up 0 bases and V 8 bases, and 5 bases lay outside the gene matches. For the CDR3, the DNA is TGTGCCAGCTTAAGACAGGGTAGCACAGATACGCAGTATTTT. Protein product: CASLRQGSTDTQYF.

The chain is built from TRBV6-4 and TRBJ2-7; D uncertain. V gave up 2 bases and J gave up 6 bases, with 8 bases separating them. This CDR3 comprises 12 residues. Germline V gene data show CDR1 as MRHNA and CDR2 as SNTAGT. The CDR3 here is CASSDGFGEQYF. CDR3 DNA sequence: TGTGCCAGCAGTGACGGGTTTGGCGAGCAGTACTTC.

This clone was detected only once. The chain recombines TRBV10-3 with TRBJ2-1; tentative D call: TRBD2 (7 bases). V was pared by 9 bases and J by 5 bases, with 20 bases between. CDR1 and CDR2 from the germline V gene are ENHRY and SYGVKD. This CDR3 has 15 amino acids. CDR3 nucleotide sequence: TGTGCCATTTCAGGGGCGGGAGAGAGGAACAATGAGCAGTTCTTC. This sequence encodes CAISGAGERNNEQFF.

The chain recombines TRBV11-3 with TRBJ2-3; 7 bases are a match to TRBD2. The CDR3 runs to 18 residues. The germline V gene encodes CDR1 SGHNT and CDR2 YENEEA. V lost 0 bases, J lost 3 bases, and 12 bases stayed unmatched. The CDR3 region has the DNA TGTGCCAGCAGCTTAGACGATCTAGCGGAGCCAGGGACAGATACGCAGTATTTT. It yields the protein CASSLDDLAEPGTDTQYF.

The chain couples TRBV27 to TRBJ2-5; D remains unclear. This CDR3 contains 14 residues. CDR1 MNHEY and CDR2 SMNVEV come from the germline V gene (reference sequence). The V end was cut by 6 bases, the J end by 5 bases, with 16 bases between. This CDR3 is CASSPSILGETQYF. CDR3 nucleotide sequence: TGTGCCAGCAGCCCCTCGATCCTGGGGGAGACCCAGTACTTC.

This sequence joins TRBV18 and TRBJ1-3; 9 bases are a match to TRBD1. V gave up 2 bases and J gave up 0 bases; unmatched junction bases: 2. This CDR3 spans 16 amino acids. Per the germline V gene, CDR1 is KGHSH and CDR2 is LQKENI. The CDR3 DNA follows: TGTGCCAGCTCACCAGAGACAGGGGGCTCTGGAAACACCATATATTTT. This codes for CASSPETGGSGNTIYF. Full variable domain (outside the CDR3, taken from reference TRBV18 and TRBJ1-3): NAGVMQNPRHLVRRRGQEARLRCSPMKGHSHVYWYRQLPEEGLKFMVYLQKENIIDESGMPKERFSAEFPKEGPSILRIQQVVRGDSAAYFCASSPETGGSGNTIYFGEGSWLTVV.

The gene calls are TRBV5-1 and TRBJ2-2; 7 nucleotides agree with TRBD1. The CDR3 loop spans 16 amino acids. Germline V gene data show CDR1 as SGHRS and CDR2 as YFSETQ. J gave up 0 bases and V 3 bases, and 5 bases lay outside the gene matches. The CDR3 loop is CASSSTGTANTGELFF. The DNA of the CDR3 is TGCGCCAGCAGCTCCACCGGGACAGCGAACACCGGGGAGCTGTTTTTT.

The genes are TRBV7-2 and TRBJ2-3; tentative D call: TRBD2 (6 bases). CDR3 length: 12 residues. V was shortened by 5 bases and J by 10 bases, with 13 bases between the two germline ends. Germline V gene sequence: CDR1 SGHTA, CDR2 FQGNSA. CDR3 sequence reads: CASSREGGAQYF. The CDR3 region has the DNA TGTGCCAGCAGCCGAGAAGGAGGGGCGCAGTATTTT.